This entry lists 20 T cell receptor beta chains sequenced from one sample in a study of T cells of healthy individuals. TCRdb reprocessed the 5' RACE reads with MiXCR, giving one entry per CDR3 protein. Of roughly 76,000 distinct CDR3 sequences in the sample, about 5% were seen once. The receptors come from a female donor in good health.

This clonotype was counted many times. This chain connects TRBV29-1 to TRBJ2-7; unclear D gene. Deletions cut 5 bases from V and 1 base from J, with 15 bases between. This CDR3 region has 14 residues. Germline values: CDR1 SQVTM, CDR2 ANQGSEA. CDR3 sequence (DNA): TGCAGCGTTCGTAACAGCCACCCGTCCTACGAGCAGTACTTC. Translation: CSVRNSHPSYEQYF.

This clonotype was picked up many times. This chain connects TRBV4-1 to TRBJ2-7, with D tentatively TRBD1 or TRBD2 (5 bases each). This CDR3 spans 14 amino acids. Trimming took off 2 bases at V and 3 bases at J, with 11 bases between the two ends. Germline CDR1 is MGHRA and CDR2 is YSYEKL. Here the CDR3 DNA reads TGCGCCAGCAGCCAAACCGAGGGGCACTACGAGCAGTACTTC. Protein product: CASSQTEGHYEQYF.

This clonotype was counted at least ten times. This sequence joins TRBV28 and TRBJ2-7; D could derive from TRBD1 or TRBD2 (5 bases each). Between the trimmed V and J ends, which lost 6 bases and 3 bases, there was a span of 18 bases. This CDR3 is built from 15 residues. The germline V gene has CDR1 MDHEN and CDR2 SYDVKM. CDR3 bases: TGTGCCAGCAGCCCTAAGGGACGGGTAAGCTACGAGCAGTACTTC. It encodes CASSPKGRVSYEQYF. The full variable domain, in which reference TRBV28 and TRBJ2-7 provide the parts outside the CDR3, is DVKVTQSSRYLVKRTGEKVFLECVQDMDHENMFWYRQDPGLGLRLIYFSYDVKMKEKGDIPEGYSVSREKKERFSLILESASTNQTSMYLCASSPKGRVSYEQYFGPGTRLTVT.

This clonotype was detected many times. The chain combines TRBV18 with TRBJ1-2, with D possibly being TRBD1 (6 bases). Germline V gives CDR1 KGHSH, CDR2 LQKENI. Trimming removed 6 bases from V and 4 bases from J, with 18 bases in between. The CDR3 has 15 residues. The CDR3 loop reads CASSRSDRWAYGYTF. The CDR3 coding sequence is TGTGCCAGCTCCCGGAGCGACAGGTGGGCCTATGGCTACACCTTC.

In its sample, this clonotype was seen many times. This sequence joins TRBV29-1 and TRBJ1-2; TRBD1 aligns across 7 bases. Germline V gives CDR1 SQVTM, CDR2 ANQGSEA. V shed 6 bases, J shed 4 bases, and the junction held 5 bases outside the gene matches. The CDR3 spans 12 residues. CDR3 residues: CSVGRTGYGYTF. The CDR3 region has the DNA TGCAGCGTCGGGCGGACAGGCTATGGCTACACCTTC.

The chain has TRBV7-9 and TRBJ2-2, with D unresolved. The CDR3 has 14 amino acids. From germline, CDR1 is SEHNR and CDR2 FQNEAQ (reference sequence). The V and J ends lost 4 bases and 5 bases respectively, with 11 bases between them. In DNA, the CDR3 is TGTGCCAGCAGCTCCCCTCGAGCGACCGGGGAGCTGTTTTTT. The encoded protein is CASSSPRATGELFF.

The table lists this clonotype with many counts. The chain links TRBV12-3 or TRBV12-4 to TRBJ1-5, with 11 bases that match TRBD1. Trimming removed 3 bases from V and 6 bases from J; junction bases left unmatched: 10. The CDR3 extends over 17 amino acids. The DNA for the CDR3 is TGTGCCAGCAGTTTCTGGTCTAGGACAGGGGGCCCTCAGCCCCAGCATTTT. This translates into CASSFWSRTGGPQPQHF.

This chain connects TRBV29-1 to TRBJ2-1; D possibly corresponds to TRBD2 (6 bases). Germline values: CDR1 SQVTM, CDR2 ANQGSEA. The CDR3 is 11 residues long. V lost 7 bases to trimming and J lost 4 bases, with 8 bases between them. CDR3 protein: CSGDWYNEQFF. In nucleotides, the CDR3 is TGCAGCGGGGACTGGTACAATGAGCAGTTCTTC.

V and J are TRBV6-5 and TRBJ1-5; no definite D call. There are 14 residues in the CDR3. V was shortened by 0 bases and J by 9 bases, with 12 bases between the two germline ends. CDR1 MNHEY and CDR2 SVGAGI come from the germline V gene. CDR3 residues: CASSYSTGVRPQHF. The CDR3 DNA reads TGTGCCAGCAGTTACTCGACTGGGGTTCGGCCCCAGCATTTT.

The table lists this clonotype with many counts. The chain joins TRBV7-2 to TRBJ2-5; D is unclear. The CDR3 spans 14 residues. Trimming pared 1 base from V and 0 bases from J, leaving 6 bases between. The germline CDR1 and CDR2 sequences are SGHTA and FQGNSA. The CDR3 loop is CASSLGTYQETQYF. The CDR3 DNA is TGTGCCAGCAGCTTAGGTACCTACCAAGAGACCCAGTACTTC.

This clonotype was seen a handful of times. CDR3 sequence reads: CASSTDSGEAQYF. DNA for the CDR3: TGTGCCAGCAGTACTGACAGTGGGGAGGCCCAGTACTTC. The chain joins TRBV2 to TRBJ2-5, with D tentatively TRBD2 (6 bases). Between the trimmed V and J ends, which lost 5 bases and 9 bases, there was a span of 16 bases. The CDR3 contains 13 residues. Germline CDR1 reads SNHLY; CDR2 reads FYNNEI.

This clonotype showed up many times. For the CDR3, the DNA is TGTGCCAGCAGTACAGGGGTTGGCACTGAAGCTTTCTTT. This gives the protein CASSTGVGTEAFF. The chain uses TRBV7-2 and TRBJ1-1; 7 nucleotides agree with TRBD1. Trimming removed 6 bases from V and 4 bases from J; junction bases left unmatched: 5. The CDR3 covers 13 residues. CDR1 and CDR2 from the germline V gene are SGHTA and FQGNSA.

This clonotype was seen at least ten times. The chain links TRBV5-5 to TRBJ2-4, with D tentatively TRBD2 (6 bases). This CDR3 has 20 amino acids. From germline, CDR1 is SGHKS and CDR2 YYEKEE (reference sequence). Trimming pared 4 bases from V and 0 bases from J, leaving 26 bases between. The CDR3 loop is CASSGRDSYNSAVAKNIQYF. CDR3 DNA: TGTGCCAGCAGCGGAAGGGACTCCTATAATTCCGCTGTAGCCAAAAACATTCAGTACTTC. The full variable domain, completed using reference TRBV5-5 and TRBJ2-4, is DAGVTQSPTHLIKTRGQQVTLRCSPISGHKSVSWYQQVLGQGPQFIFQYYEKEERGRGNFPDRFSARQFPNYSSELNVNALLLGDSALYLCASSGRDSYNSAVAKNIQYFGAGTRLSVL.

This clonotype was seen many times. This sequence joins TRBV5-1 and TRBJ2-1; 11 bases fit TRBD1. CDR1 and CDR2 (germline): SGHRS, YFSETQ. The CDR3 is made up of 15 amino acids. With 4 bases clipped from V and 7 bases from J, the junction kept 7 bases outside the gene matches. The CDR3 DNA reads TGCGCCAGCAGCAGCTTCGGGACAGGGGGAAATGAGCAGTTCTTC. It codes for CASSSFGTGGNEQFF.

This clonotype was seen repeatedly, ten times or more. This rearrangement joins TRBV5-5 to TRBJ2-2, with D possibly called TRBD1 or TRBD2 (5 bases each). This CDR3 is 15 amino acids long. Trimming removed 1 base at V and 4 bases at J, with 11 bases between. Germline CDR1 reads SGHKS; CDR2 reads YYEKEE (reference sequence). The CDR3 loop reads CASSLIAGTTGELFF. DNA of the CDR3: TGTGCCAGCAGCTTGATTGCAGGGACCACCGGGGAGCTGTTTTTT. Combining the CDR3 with reference TRBV5-5 and TRBJ2-2 gives the whole variable domain DAGVTQSPTHLIKTRGQQVTLRCSPISGHKSVSWYQQVLGQGPQFIFQYYEKEERGRGNFPDRFSARQFPNYSSELNVNALLLGDSALYLCASSLIAGTTGELFFGEGSRLTVL.

In this sample, this clonotype turned up many times. The chain carries TRBV7-2 and TRBJ2-1; D is perhaps TRBD2 (6 bases). Germline-derived CDR1 and CDR2 are SGHTA and FQGNSA. The CDR3 is 15 amino acids. Trimming took off 1 base at V and 9 bases at J, with 16 bases between the two ends. CDR3 sequence reads: CASSLGGTPYGEQFF. In DNA form, the CDR3 reads TGTGCCAGCAGCTTAGGAGGGACTCCCTATGGTGAGCAGTTCTTC.

The rearrangement uses TRBV4-1 and TRBJ1-3, with 7 nucleotides matching TRBD1. The CDR3 is made up of 15 amino acids. The germline V gene encodes CDR1 MGHRA and CDR2 YSYEKL. V trimming: 4 bases; J trimming: 2 bases; junction bases outside the gene matches: 5. The DNA for the CDR3 is TGCGCCAGCAGCCTGACAGGGAGCACTGGAAACACCATATATTTT. This encodes CASSLTGSTGNTIYF.

The table lists this clonotype with many counts. The V and J genes are TRBV27 and TRBJ2-1; 9 positions agree with TRBD2. The CDR3 contains 16 residues. V gave up 2 bases and J gave up 7 bases; unmatched junction bases: 9. Germline values: CDR1 MNHEY, CDR2 SMNVEV (reference sequence). For the CDR3, the DNA is TGTGCCAGCAGTTTAGAAGCGGGAGGATATAGGAATGAGCAGTTCTTC. It codes for CASSLEAGGYRNEQFF.

This clonotype was seen a few times. CDR3 in DNA: TGCAGTGCTAGTCCGAATAGCAATCAGCCCCAGCATTTT. This translates into CSASPNSNQPQHF. This sequence joins TRBV20-1 and TRBJ1-5, with D hard to call. CDR3 length: 13 residues. The germline gives CDR1 DFQATT, CDR2 SNEGSKA (reference sequence). The V end lost 3 bases, the J end lost 0 bases, and 6 bases lay between the germline ends.

This clonotype was found a few times. J is TRBJ1-2 and V is TRBV3-1; maybe TRBD1 (5 bases). Trimming removed 0 bases at V and 8 bases at J, with 13 bases between. The CDR3 length is 14 residues. Germline V CDR1 and CDR2: LGHDT, YNNKEL (reference sequence). This chain's CDR3 is CASSQDFGGWGYTF. The DNA of the CDR3 is TGTGCCAGCAGCCAAGATTTCGGGGGTTGGGGCTACACCTTC.